This TCR beta chain was obtained from a study of blood T cell repertoires in COVID-19. Study at large: Sources were T cells, B-cell-depleted T cells, or PBMCs; the material itself was cDNA or gDNA.

As processed by the authors: Amplifying reference gene primers gave estimates of nucleated cell counts. Libraries were prepared by immunoSEQ multiplex PCR; TCRdb keeps only in-frame clonotypes and omits some of them. V and J calls and clone size come straight from that table; D and trimming were deduced from the DNA. This table holds more than 95,000 clones, roughly 87% found once. The CDR3 is made up of 14 amino acids. Trimming cost V 1 base and J 1 base, with 4 bases left between them. Germline assignment: CDR1 LGHDT and CDR2 YNNKEL (reference sequence). The origin of this receptor is a man aged 50-60 years with acute or convalescent COVID-19. Sample: peripheral blood. V usage is TRBV3-1 (or the pseudogene TRBV3-2) and J usage is TRBJ2-2; no clear D. Here the CDR3 reads CASSQGVNTGELFF. The CDR3 nucleotides read TGTGCCAGCAGCCAAGGAGTGAACACCGGGGAGCTGTTTTTT.